This T cell receptor beta chain was captured by sequencing in a study of shared clonotypes between healthy human individuals. Study overall: CD4 naive and CD4 memory each took three plates per donor, while CD8 naive took two and CD8 memory one.

As to this clone: Its antigen is unidentified.

Splitting the CD4+ cells yielded a CD45RA+ naive subset and a CD45RA-negative memory subset. Study-level findings and limits: Depth of sequencing was expected to influence donor clonotype sharing.

Deep level was the assay's run setting. This table comes from immunoSEQ multiplex PCR, and its TCRdb copy is limited to in-frame clones, with some not included. The sample holds around 1,100,000 clones, approximately 75% seen once. The J segment lost 8 bases and the V segment lost 4 bases, leaving 12 bases of the junction unmatched. The CDR3 spans 15 residues. The V gene's germline CDR1 is SGHRS and CDR2 YFSETQ. The source material was memory CD4+ T cells from PBMCs. Regarding subset: CD45RA-negative fraction. The TCR originated in a man aged 18-30 years in good health. Some clones in this sample may be carry-over from other donors' samples. J is TRBJ2-4 and V is TRBV5-1; 7 bases match TRBD1. This CDR3 reads CASSRGQADGDIQYF. CDR3 sequence (DNA): TGCGCCAGCAGCAGAGGACAGGCAGATGGGGACATTCAGTACTTC.